This entry features one T cell receptor beta chain sequence. Time point denoted: newly diagnosed GD, antithyroid drugs for less than 3 months. Researchers made the TCR library from RNA that was extracted from PBMCs. This sample was included in a study of regulatory T cells in long-lasting Graves disease. Combining iRepertoire HTBI primers with Arm-PCR of CDR3 regions, the authors built TCR beta libraries. Each CDR3 protein is one row after TCRdb ran MiXCR on the multiplex PCR reads. The table shows approximately 400,000 distinct CDR3 sequences, with 10% to 15% occurring only once. These same records also appear under a second study, on T cells in Graves' hyperthyroidism and ophthalmopathy. That investigation notes: Patients aged 18 to 65 had newly diagnosed hyperthyroidism that had lasted under 2 months. The TCR CDR3 was amplified in a first-round RT-PCR using the HTBI primer set. Patients with ophthalmopathy were separated from those with stable hyperthyroidism by a 13 V-J model.

The source material was peripheral blood mononuclear cells (PBMCs), sampled at new diagnosis, from a patient treated with antithyroid drugs. The sequence derives from a young woman with Graves disease.

DNA of the CDR3: TGCGCCAGCAGCCCGCACACTTTTGGGAACACCGGGGAGCTGTTTTTT. Encoded protein: CASSPHTFGNTGELFF. V is TRBV4-1 and J is TRBJ2-2; D gene uncertain. V gave up 4 bases and J gave up 1 base, with 13 bases separating them. CDR3 length: 16 residues. Per germline, CDR1 MGHRA and CDR2 YSYEKL.